These 23 T cell receptor beta chains originate from one sample sequenced in a study of blood T cell repertoires in COVID-19. The data were produced by immunoSEQ multiplex PCR, yet TCRdb's version contains in-frame clones alone and is incomplete. The sample contains about 220,000 clones, around 83% of which appear only once. The sequencing input was PBMCs or T cells enriched from blood (not recorded which). The receptors come from a woman between 40 and 55 years old with acute COVID-19.

The chain uses TRBV7-2 and TRBJ2-1, with D perhaps matching TRBD2 (5 bases). The germline CDR1 and CDR2 sequences are SGHTA and FQGNSA. Between the trimmed V and J ends, which lost 4 bases and 3 bases, there was a span of 13 bases. CDR3 length: 15 residues. CDR3 residues: CASSSSPGIYNEQFF. CDR3 nucleotide sequence: TGTGCCAGCAGCTCATCCCCGGGGATCTACAATGAGCAGTTCTTC.

The chain couples TRBV29-1 to TRBJ1-3; D ambiguous. In germline, CDR1 is SQVTM, CDR2 ANQGSEA. CDR3 size: 12 residues. Trimming stripped 4 bases from V and 3 bases from J, with 7 bases between. CDR3 bases: TGCAGCGTTGCTGTACTTGGAAACACCATATATTTT. It is translated as CSVAVLGNTIYF.

This chain links TRBV10-1 with TRBJ2-6, with D hard to call. The germline V gene has CDR1 WNHNN and CDR2 SYGVQD (reference sequence). The CDR3 totals 18 residues. Trimming cost V 6 bases and J 1 base, with 19 bases left between them. The chain's CDR3 is CASRVAVPRQSGANVLTF. The CDR3 region has the DNA TGCGCCAGCAGAGTGGCGGTCCCCCGCCAATCTGGGGCCAACGTCCTGACTTTC.

This chain uses TRBV28 with TRBJ1-5; the D gene is possibly TRBD1 (6 bases). The CDR3 has 14 amino acids. The germline CDR1 and CDR2 sequences are MDHEN and SYDVKM. V was cut by 5 bases and J by 7 bases, with 15 bases left in between. In nucleotides, the CDR3 is TGTGCCAGCAGTGTCGCAGGGGCTTGGCAGCCCCAGCATTTT. This codes for CASSVAGAWQPQHF.

The J gene is TRBJ1-5, the V gene TRBV29-1; D remains ambiguous. Germline loops: CDR1 SQVTM, CDR2 ANQGSEA. The CDR3 is 13 amino acids. Trimming took 8 bases from V and 7 from J, leaving 18 bases between them. The CDR3 here is CSFSLGSGQPQHF. Written as DNA, the CDR3 is TGCAGCTTTTCCCTAGGCAGCGGGCAGCCCCAGCATTTT.

The chain is built from TRBV5-1 and TRBJ2-1, with a possible D match to TRBD2 (5 bases). The germline CDR1 and CDR2 sequences are SGHRS and YFSETQ. V lost 0 bases, J lost 9 bases, and 16 bases lay in between. CDR3 length: 15 residues. CDR3 region: CASSLGAAGIGEQFF. CDR3 bases: TGCGCCAGCAGCTTGGGGGCCGCGGGTATCGGTGAGCAGTTCTTC.

The chain recombines TRBV24-1 with TRBJ2-1; TRBD2 agrees at 16 bases. This CDR3 spans 20 amino acids. Germline CDR1 is KGHDR and CDR2 is SFDVKD. The trim removed 2 bases at V and 8 bases at J, leaving 14 bases unmatched. CDR3 DNA: TGTGCCACCAGTGATTCCTACAGGGGACTAGCGGGAGGGCCCGGGTATGAGCAGTTCTTC. Its translation: CATSDSYRGLAGGPGYEQFF.

The chain couples TRBV9 to TRBJ2-3; 8 bases map to TRBD2. The CDR3 consists of 15 residues. With V trimmed by 0 bases and J by 4 bases, 4 bases remained unmatched. CDR1 is SGDLS and CDR2 is YYNGEE in the germline V gene. CDR3 region: CASSVAGGAADTQYF. CDR3 nucleotides: TGTGCCAGCAGCGTAGCCGGGGGGGCCGCAGATACGCAGTATTTT.

The gene calls are TRBV27 and TRBJ1-4, with 7 bases identical to TRBD1. Germline V gene sequence: CDR1 MNHEY, CDR2 SMNVEV (reference sequence). The V segment lost 1 base and the J segment 4 bases; nucleotides outside the gene matches: 9. The CDR3 is 17 residues long. The CDR3 DNA sequence: TGTGCCAGCAGTTTATTCGGCAGGGGGAAGGGTAATGAAAAACTGTTTTTT. Encoded protein: CASSLFGRGKGNEKLFF. Supplemented by reference TRBV27 and TRBJ1-4, the full variable domain reads EAQVTQNPRYLITVTGKKLTVTCSQNMNHEYMSWYRQDPGLGLRQIYYSMNVEVTDKGDVPEGYKVSRKEKRNFPLILESPSPNQTSLYFCASSLFGRGKGNEKLFFGSGTQLSVL.

V usage is TRBV10-3 and J usage is TRBJ1-6; maybe TRBD1 (6 bases). V was pared by 4 bases and J by 7 bases, with 11 bases between. Germline lookup yields CDR1 ENHRY and CDR2 SYGVKD. The CDR3 spans 14 residues. Written as DNA, the CDR3 is TGTGCCATCAGTGGACAGGCGGAGAATTCACCCCTCCACTTT. It codes for CAISGQAENSPLHF.

The chain uses TRBV19 and TRBJ1-5; 12 bases match TRBD1. Germline lookup yields CDR1 LNHDA and CDR2 SQIVND (reference sequence). The CDR3 contains 16 residues. Losses at the gene ends were 4 bases for V and 6 bases for J; bases not matched to a gene: 7. CDR3 residues: CASSTTGTGGFQPQHF. CDR3 nucleotide sequence: TGTGCCAGTAGTACCACCGGGACAGGGGGCTTTCAGCCCCAGCATTTT. The entire variable domain, with the rest obtained from reference TRBV19 and TRBJ1-5, is as follows: DGGITQSPKYLFRKEGQNVTLSCEQNLNHDAMYWYRQDPGQGLRLIYYSQIVNDFQKGDIAEGYSVSREKKESFPLTVTSAQKNPTAFYLCASSTTGTGGFQPQHFGDGTRLSIL.

This chain links TRBV15 with TRBJ1-6; possibly TRBD1 for D (6 bases). Germline V gene data show CDR1 as LNHNV and CDR2 as YYDKDF (reference sequence). The V end lost 6 bases, the J end lost 7 bases, and 16 bases lay between the germline ends. The CDR3 spans 15 residues. The CDR3, as DNA: TGTGCCACCAGTAACCTTCGGGACACAAATTCACCCCTCCACTTT. Its translation is CATSNLRDTNSPLHF. The whole variable domain, remainder taken from reference TRBV15 and TRBJ1-6, is DAMVIQNPRYQVTQFGKPVTLSCSQTLNHNVMYWYQQKSSQAPKLLFHYYDKDFNNEADTPDNFQSRRPNTSFCFLDIRSPGLGDTAMYLCATSNLRDTNSPLHFGNGTRLTVT.

The chain uses TRBV27 and TRBJ1-1, with 9 nucleotides matching TRBD1. The CDR3 contains 15 residues. Per germline, CDR1 MNHEY and CDR2 SMNVEV (reference sequence). With 8 bases clipped from V and 11 bases from J, the junction kept 18 bases outside the gene matches. The CDR3: CASGRTLPGQGLAFF. The CDR3 DNA reads as TGTGCCAGCGGACGAACACTACCGGGACAGGGTTTGGCTTTCTTT.

The gene calls are TRBV21-1 and TRBJ1-5; the table gives TRBD1 as D, unverified against the DNA. TRBV21-1 is a pseudogene segment. The CDR3 is 17 residues long. The CDR3 DNA is TGTGCCAGCAGCAAACGGGGACAGGGGGTAGATGGTCAGCCCCAGCATTTT. Translation: CASSKRGQGVDGQPQHF.

The rearrangement links TRBV6-5 to TRBJ2-5; 7 bases align to TRBD1. J gave up 0 bases and V 6 bases, and 4 bases lay outside the gene matches. Per germline, CDR1 MNHEY and CDR2 SVGAGI. The CDR3 has 14 amino acids. For the CDR3, the DNA is TGTGCCAGCAGGATAAGGGGGCACCAAGAGACCCAGTACTTC. Translation: CASRIRGHQETQYF.

V and J are TRBV6-2 or TRBV6-3 and TRBJ1-5; D possibly corresponds to TRBD1 (5 bases). The V end was cut by 5 bases, the J end by 5 bases, with 13 bases between. The CDR3 loop spans 14 amino acids. Germline V lookup: CDR1 MNHEY, CDR2 SVGEGT. The CDR3 DNA reads TGTGCCAGCAGTACCGAGCAGGGCGATCAGCCCCAGCATTTT. This sequence encodes CASSTEQGDQPQHF.

The sample holds a few counts of this clone. This chain uses TRBV30 with TRBJ1-6, with D possibly being TRBD1 (6 bases). V was trimmed by 1 base and J by 6 bases, leaving 10 bases between them. This CDR3 has 14 amino acids. Germline assignment: CDR1 GTSNPN and CDR2 SVGIG (reference sequence). CDR3 DNA: TGTGCCTGGAGTGAGGGACAATTTAATTCACCCCTCCACTTT. Amino acid sequence: CAWSEGQFNSPLHF.

This clone has just one count. This sequence joins TRBV29-1 and TRBJ1-2; 9 bases are a match to TRBD1. The CDR3 runs to 14 residues. With 6 bases clipped from V and 7 bases from J, the junction kept 12 bases outside the gene matches. From germline, CDR1 is SQVTM and CDR2 ANQGSEA. CDR3 residues: CSVGTGQGLGGYTF. For the CDR3, the DNA is TGCAGCGTAGGAACGGGACAGGGACTCGGTGGCTACACCTTC.

The V gene is TRBV10-3, the J gene TRBJ1-1; 11 bases are shared with TRBD1. Germline CDR1 and CDR2: ENHRY and SYGVKD. The V segment lost 6 bases and the J segment 4 bases; nucleotides outside the gene matches: 7. The CDR3 has 15 amino acids. The CDR3 protein is CAIRRTGGRSTEAFF. The CDR3 DNA is TGTGCCATCAGGAGGACAGGGGGCCGTAGCACTGAAGCTTTCTTT.

The gene calls are TRBV2 and TRBJ1-1; D is perhaps TRBD1 (6 bases). The CDR3 contains 14 residues. The V gene's germline CDR1 is SNHLY and CDR2 FYNNEI. V was cut by 7 bases and J by 1 base, with 13 bases left in between. The CDR3 loop is CASTKVQGNTEAFF. CDR3 DNA: TGTGCCAGCACCAAAGTACAGGGGAACACTGAAGCTTTCTTT. Combining the CDR3 with reference TRBV2 and TRBJ1-1 gives the whole variable domain EPEVTQTPSHQVTQMGQEVILRCVPISNHLYFYWYRQILGQKVEFLVSFYNNEISEKSEIFDDQFSVERPDGSNFTLKIRSTKLEDSAMYFCASTKVQGNTEAFFGQGTRLTVV.

The chain links TRBV5-6 to TRBJ2-2, with D possibly matching TRBD2 (6 bases). The V and J ends lost 4 bases and 4 bases respectively, with 11 bases between them. Germline V gives CDR1 SGHDT, CDR2 YYEEEE. The length of the CDR3 is 14 residues. The DNA for the CDR3 is TGTGCCAGCAGCGGAGGGACTCCCACCGGGGAGCTGTTTTTT. Amino acids: CASSGGTPTGELFF.

In regard to this clone: Sequence at one end of the junction differs from germline and may be a read error. The chain is built from TRBV2 and TRBJ2-1; no definite D call. This CDR3 is built from 11 residues. The V gene's germline CDR1 is SNHLY and CDR2 FYNNEI. The CDR3, as DNA: TGTGCCAGCAGTGAATACAGTGAGCAGTTCTTC. Protein sequence: CASSEYSEQFF.

This chain uses TRBV3-1 (or the pseudogene TRBV3-2) with TRBJ2-1, with 8 bases lining up with TRBD2. With V trimmed by 3 bases and J by 8 bases, 12 bases remained unmatched. The CDR3 runs 16 residues. Germline V gene sequence: CDR1 LGHDT, CDR2 YNNKEL (reference sequence). CDR3 nucleotides: TGTGCCAGCAGCCATACCGGGACTAGGAGATTTGATGAGCAGTTCTTC. It is translated as CASSHTGTRRFDEQFF.